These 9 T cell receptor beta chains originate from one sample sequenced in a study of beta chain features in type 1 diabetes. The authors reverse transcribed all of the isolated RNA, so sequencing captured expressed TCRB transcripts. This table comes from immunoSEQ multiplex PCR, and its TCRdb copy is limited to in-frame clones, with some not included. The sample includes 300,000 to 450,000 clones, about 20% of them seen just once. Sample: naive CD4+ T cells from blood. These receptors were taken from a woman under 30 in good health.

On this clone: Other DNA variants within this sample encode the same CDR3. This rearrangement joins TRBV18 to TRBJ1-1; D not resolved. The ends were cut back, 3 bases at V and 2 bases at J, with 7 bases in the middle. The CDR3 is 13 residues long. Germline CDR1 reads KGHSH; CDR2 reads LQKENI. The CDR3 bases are TGTGCCAGCTCACCCAGACAAAACACTGAAGCTTTCTTT. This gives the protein CASSPRQNTEAFF.

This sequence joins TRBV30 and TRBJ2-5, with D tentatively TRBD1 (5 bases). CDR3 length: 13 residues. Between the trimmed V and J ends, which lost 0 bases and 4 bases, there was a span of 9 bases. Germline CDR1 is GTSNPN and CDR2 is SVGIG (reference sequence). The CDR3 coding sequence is TGTGCCTGGAGTGTACAGGCCGGAGAGACCCAGTACTTC. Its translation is CAWSVQAGETQYF.

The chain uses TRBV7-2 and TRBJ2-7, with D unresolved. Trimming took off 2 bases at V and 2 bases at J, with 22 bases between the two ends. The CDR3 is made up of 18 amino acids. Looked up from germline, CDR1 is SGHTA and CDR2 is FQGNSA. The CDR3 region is CASSLIIPFGRNAYEQYF. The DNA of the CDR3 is TGTGCCAGCAGCTTAATTATCCCCTTTGGCCGAAATGCCTACGAGCAGTACTTC.

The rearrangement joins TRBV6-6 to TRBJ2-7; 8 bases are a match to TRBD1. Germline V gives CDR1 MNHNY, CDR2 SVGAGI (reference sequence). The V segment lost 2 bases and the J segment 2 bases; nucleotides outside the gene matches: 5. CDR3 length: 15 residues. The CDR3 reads CASSYNLDRAYEQYF. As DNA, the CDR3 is TGTGCCAGCAGTTACAATCTGGACAGGGCCTACGAGCAGTACTTC.

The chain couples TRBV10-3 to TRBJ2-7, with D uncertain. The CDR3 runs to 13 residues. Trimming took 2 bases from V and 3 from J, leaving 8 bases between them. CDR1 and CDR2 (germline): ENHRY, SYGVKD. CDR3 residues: CAISEDSHYEQYF. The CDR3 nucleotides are TGTGCCATCAGTGAGGACTCTCACTACGAGCAGTACTTC.

In DNA form, the CDR3 reads TGTGCCAGCAGCTTTGGTGGCAGGTTCCAGGGAGGACAGCCCCAGCATTTT. Translating gives CASSFGGRFQGGQPQHF. The chain uses TRBV7-9 and TRBJ1-5, with D perhaps TRBD1 (5 bases). CDR3 length equals 17 residues. Trimming stripped 3 bases from V and 7 bases from J, with 22 bases between. Germline V gene sequence: CDR1 SEHNR, CDR2 FQNEAQ (reference sequence).

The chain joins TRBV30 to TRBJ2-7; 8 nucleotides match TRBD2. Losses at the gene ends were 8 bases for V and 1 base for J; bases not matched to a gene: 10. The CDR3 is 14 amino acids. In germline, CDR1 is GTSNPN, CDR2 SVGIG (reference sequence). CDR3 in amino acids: CASHSGGRSYEQYF. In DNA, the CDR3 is TGTGCCAGCCACAGCGGGGGAAGGTCCTACGAGCAGTACTTC.

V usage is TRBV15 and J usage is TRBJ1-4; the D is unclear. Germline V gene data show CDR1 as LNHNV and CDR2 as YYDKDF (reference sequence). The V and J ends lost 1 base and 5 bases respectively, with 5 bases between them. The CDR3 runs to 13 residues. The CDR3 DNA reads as TGTGCCACCAGCAGAGCCTTAAATGAAAAACTGTTTTTT. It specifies CATSRALNEKLFF.

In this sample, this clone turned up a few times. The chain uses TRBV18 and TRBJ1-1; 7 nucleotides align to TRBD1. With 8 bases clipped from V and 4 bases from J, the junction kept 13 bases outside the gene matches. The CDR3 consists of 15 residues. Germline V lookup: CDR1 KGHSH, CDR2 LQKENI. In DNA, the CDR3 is TGTGCCAGCACTACAGGGGTCGGATGGAGCACTGAAGCTTTCTTT. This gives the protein CASTTGVGWSTEAFF.